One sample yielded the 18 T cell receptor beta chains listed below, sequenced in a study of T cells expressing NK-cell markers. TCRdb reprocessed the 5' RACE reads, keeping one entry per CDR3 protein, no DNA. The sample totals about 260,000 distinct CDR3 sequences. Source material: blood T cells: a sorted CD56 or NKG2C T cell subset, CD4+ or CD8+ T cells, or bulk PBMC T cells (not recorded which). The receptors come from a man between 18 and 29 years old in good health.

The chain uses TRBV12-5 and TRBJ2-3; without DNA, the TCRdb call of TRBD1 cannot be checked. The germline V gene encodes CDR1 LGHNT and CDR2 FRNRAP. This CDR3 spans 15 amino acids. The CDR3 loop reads CASGLVLGHTDTQYF.

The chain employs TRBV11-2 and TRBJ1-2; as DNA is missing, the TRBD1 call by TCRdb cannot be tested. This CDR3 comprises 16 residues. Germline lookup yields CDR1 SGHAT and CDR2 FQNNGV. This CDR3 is CASRNRTGRHNYGYTF.

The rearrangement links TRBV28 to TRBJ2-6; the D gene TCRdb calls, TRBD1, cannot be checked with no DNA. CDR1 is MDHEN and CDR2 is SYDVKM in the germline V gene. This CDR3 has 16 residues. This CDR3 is CASAGQAFSGANVLTF.

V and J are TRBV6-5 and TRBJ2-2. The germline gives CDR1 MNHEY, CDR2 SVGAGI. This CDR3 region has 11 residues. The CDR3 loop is CASSYDGGLFF.

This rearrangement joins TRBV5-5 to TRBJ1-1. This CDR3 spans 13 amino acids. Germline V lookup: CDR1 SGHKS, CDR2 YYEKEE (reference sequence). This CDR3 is CASRVKPNTEAFF.

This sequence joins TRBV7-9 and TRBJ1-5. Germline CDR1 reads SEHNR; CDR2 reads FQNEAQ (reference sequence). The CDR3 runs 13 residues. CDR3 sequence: CASSLQYNQPQHF.

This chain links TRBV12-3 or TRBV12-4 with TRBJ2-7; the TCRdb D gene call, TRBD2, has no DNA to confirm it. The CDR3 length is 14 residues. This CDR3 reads CASSGTGGTREQYF.

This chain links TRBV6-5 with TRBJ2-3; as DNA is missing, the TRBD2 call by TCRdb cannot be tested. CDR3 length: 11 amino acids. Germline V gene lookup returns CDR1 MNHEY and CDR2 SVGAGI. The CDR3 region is CASLSGLAQYF.

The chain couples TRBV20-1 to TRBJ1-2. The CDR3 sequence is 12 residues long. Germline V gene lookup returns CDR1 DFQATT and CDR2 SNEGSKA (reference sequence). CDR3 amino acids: CSASVRDSGYTF.

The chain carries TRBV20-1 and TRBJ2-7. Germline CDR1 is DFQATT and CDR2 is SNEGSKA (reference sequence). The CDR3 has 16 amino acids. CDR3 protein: CSARAYPGGKSYEQYF.

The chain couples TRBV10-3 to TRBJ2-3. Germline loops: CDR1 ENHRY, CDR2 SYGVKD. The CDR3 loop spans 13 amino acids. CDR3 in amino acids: CAIAGGFTDTQYF.

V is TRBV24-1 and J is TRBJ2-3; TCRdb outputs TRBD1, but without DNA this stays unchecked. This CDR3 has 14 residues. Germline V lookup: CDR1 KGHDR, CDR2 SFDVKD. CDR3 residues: CATSDPREPDTQYF.

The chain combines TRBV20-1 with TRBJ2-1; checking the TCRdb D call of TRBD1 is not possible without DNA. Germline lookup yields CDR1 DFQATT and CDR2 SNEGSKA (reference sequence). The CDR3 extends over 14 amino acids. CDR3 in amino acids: CSATGTGYGNEQFF.

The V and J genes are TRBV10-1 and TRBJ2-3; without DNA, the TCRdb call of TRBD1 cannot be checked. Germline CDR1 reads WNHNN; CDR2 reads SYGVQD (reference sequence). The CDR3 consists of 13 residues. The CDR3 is CASSESVRGTQYF.

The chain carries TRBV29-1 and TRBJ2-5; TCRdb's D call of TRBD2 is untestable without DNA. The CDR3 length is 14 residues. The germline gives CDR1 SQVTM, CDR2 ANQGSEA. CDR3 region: CSARGLAGSGTQYF.

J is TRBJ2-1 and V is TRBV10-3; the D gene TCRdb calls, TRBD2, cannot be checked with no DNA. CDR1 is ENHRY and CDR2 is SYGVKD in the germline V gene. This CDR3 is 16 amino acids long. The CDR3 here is CAISEGASGQDIEQFF.

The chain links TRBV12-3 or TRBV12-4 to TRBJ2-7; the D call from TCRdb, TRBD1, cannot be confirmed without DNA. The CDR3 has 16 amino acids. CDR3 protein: CASSLLMGEESYEQYF.

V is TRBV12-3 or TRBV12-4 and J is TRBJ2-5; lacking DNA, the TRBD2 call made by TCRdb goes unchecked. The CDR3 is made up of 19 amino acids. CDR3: CASSSPPGLAGDRWETQYF.